A single sample is the source of the 21 T cell receptor beta chains below, sequenced in a study of sequential checkpoint blockade in melanoma. The data were produced by immunoSEQ multiplex PCR, yet TCRdb's version contains in-frame clones alone and is incomplete. The sample shows approximately 29,000 clones, 83% of them seen only once. Treatment described: randomized to nivolumab then ipilimumab (arm A) or the reverse (arm B). This specimen was CD8+ T cells sorted from blood (inferred from file names), taken from a patient given nivolumab and ipilimumab in sequence. The receptors derive from a human donor with melanoma.

The chain couples TRBV4-3 to TRBJ1-1; no reliable D call. From germline, CDR1 is LGHNA and CDR2 YSLEER. The CDR3 contains 15 residues. With 2 bases removed from V and 4 bases from J, the gap between germline ends came to 14 bases. CDR3 sequence reads: CASSQWRVRVTEAFF. The DNA of the CDR3 is TGCGCCAGCAGCCAATGGCGGGTGAGGGTCACTGAAGCTTTCTTT.

The CDR3 sequence is CASSLRTSLYEQYF. CDR3 bases: TGTGCCAGCAGCTTACGGACTTCCCTCTACGAGCAGTACTTC. J is TRBJ2-7 and V is TRBV13; D may be TRBD2 (5 bases). In germline, CDR1 is PRHDT, CDR2 FYEKMQ (reference sequence). Trimming removed 2 bases at V and 3 bases at J, with 11 bases between. The CDR3 has 14 residues.

The chain combines TRBV29-1 with TRBJ2-1, with TRBD2 matching over 11 bases. This CDR3 region has 14 residues. J was trimmed by 5 bases and V by 7 bases; bases with no gene match: 7. Germline lookup yields CDR1 SQVTM and CDR2 ANQGSEA. The DNA for the CDR3 is TGCAGCGGTAGCGGGGGGGAAGCCGACAATGAGCAGTTCTTC. Residues: CSGSGGEADNEQFF.

This clone appeared a single time. V and J are TRBV13 and TRBJ2-1; TRBD2 is a possible D gene (7 bases). Trimming cost V 8 bases and J 2 bases, with 13 bases left between them. Germline V gives CDR1 PRHDT, CDR2 FYEKMQ (reference sequence). The CDR3 covers 14 residues. The CDR3 sequence is CASGGGGPYNEQFF. The CDR3 DNA is TGTGCCAGCGGGGGCGGGGGCCCCTACAATGAGCAGTTCTTC.

The CDR3 region is CATSSGGGGYYGYTF. The CDR3 DNA sequence: TGTGCCACCAGCAGTGGAGGTGGGGGGTACTATGGCTACACCTTC. The chain employs TRBV15 and TRBJ1-2; D perhaps matches TRBD1 (5 bases). CDR1 is LNHNV and CDR2 is YYDKDF in the germline V gene (reference sequence). V was cut by 3 bases and J by 3 bases, with 14 bases left in between. The CDR3 totals 15 residues.

The chain carries TRBV29-1 and TRBJ2-1; D uncertain. Germline V gene sequence: CDR1 SQVTM, CDR2 ANQGSEA. Trimming removed 5 bases at V and 2 bases at J, with 4 bases between. This CDR3 is 11 amino acids long. The CDR3 reads CSVRAYNEQFF. The CDR3 DNA reads TGCAGCGTTCGGGCCTACAATGAGCAGTTCTTC.

The chain carries TRBV4-1 and TRBJ2-7; 7 nucleotides align to TRBD1. Germline V CDR1 and CDR2: MGHRA, YSYEKL. J lost 4 bases, V lost 1 base, and 7 bases had no gene match. The CDR3 is made up of 15 amino acids. The CDR3 region has the DNA TGCGCCAGCAGCCAAGGGCGACAGGGCGCTTACGAGCAGTACTTC. Its translation: CASSQGRQGAYEQYF.

This chain links TRBV16 with TRBJ2-7; TRBD1 agrees at 7 bases. CDR1 and CDR2 (germline): KGHSY, FQNENV. Trimming at V came to 1 base and at J to 5 bases, leaving 2 bases not matched to a gene. The length of the CDR3 is 13 residues. The CDR3 loop is CASSQLGGDEQYF. The CDR3 DNA follows: TGTGCCAGCAGCCAATTAGGGGGCGACGAGCAGTACTTC.

V gene TRBV4-1 combines with J gene TRBJ1-5, with D possibly matching TRBD1 (5 bases). This CDR3 has 15 amino acids. Deletions cut 1 base from V and 4 bases from J, with 11 bases between. CDR1 is MGHRA, CDR2 YSYEKL, per germline. The CDR3 reads CASSQGRGGNQPQHF. Here the CDR3 DNA reads TGCGCCAGCAGCCAAGGGAGGGGCGGGAATCAGCCCCAGCATTTT.

The chain recombines TRBV19 with TRBJ1-2, with 8 nucleotides matching TRBD1. With V trimmed by 5 bases and J by 6 bases, 5 bases remained unmatched. Germline assignment: CDR1 LNHDA and CDR2 SQIVND (reference sequence). CDR3 size: 13 residues. The CDR3 loop is CASSQGASNGYTF. DNA for the CDR3: TGTGCCAGTAGTCAGGGGGCATCAAATGGCTACACCTTC.

This clone is a singleton in its sample. V usage is TRBV29-1 and J usage is TRBJ2-7, with TRBD1 as a possible D gene (6 bases). V lost 2 bases, J lost 2 bases, and 16 bases lay in between. This CDR3 is built from 15 residues. Germline loops: CDR1 SQVTM, CDR2 ANQGSEA. The CDR3, as DNA: TGCAGCGTTGAAACCTCAGGGGTCCCCCCCTACGAGCAGTACTTC. Protein sequence: CSVETSGVPPYEQYF.

The CDR3 is CASSLRGTRGYEQYF. The CDR3 DNA reads TGTGCCAGCAGCTTGCGGGGGACTAGGGGTTACGAGCAGTACTTC. The chain employs TRBV5-4 and TRBJ2-7, with 8 bases that match TRBD2. CDR3 length: 15 residues. Germline V gene data show CDR1 as SGHNT and CDR2 as YYREEE (reference sequence). Trimming cost V 1 base and J 4 bases; bases outside gene matches: 7.

This clone was recorded a few times. V usage is TRBV4-1 and J usage is TRBJ1-5; 8 nucleotides line up with TRBD1. Germline loops: CDR1 MGHRA, CDR2 YSYEKL. The junction had 4 bases not matched to a gene; V was cut back by 2 bases and J by 7 bases. The CDR3 covers 14 residues. The CDR3 coding sequence is TGCGCCAGCAGCCAACCGACAGGGGCCCAGCCCCAGCATTTT. Its translation is CASSQPTGAQPQHF.

V usage is TRBV27 and J usage is TRBJ2-5; 7 bases map to TRBD1. The CDR3 totals 12 residues. Germline loops: CDR1 MNHEY, CDR2 SMNVEV (reference sequence). Unmatched junction bases numbered 0, after V lost 5 bases and J lost 3 bases. The CDR3 DNA sequence: TGTGCCAGCAGTACAGGGGAAGAGACCCAGTACTTC. It translates to CASSTGEETQYF.

The chain is built from TRBV4-3 and TRBJ2-7; 9 nucleotides line up with TRBD1. Per germline, CDR1 LGHNA and CDR2 YSLEER. With V trimmed by 1 base and J by 2 bases, 0 bases remained unmatched. CDR3 length: 14 amino acids. In DNA form, the CDR3 reads TGCGCCAGCAGCCAAGGACAGGGGGCCTACGAGCAGTACTTC. This codes for CASSQGQGAYEQYF.

This chain uses TRBV7-6 with TRBJ2-7; D not resolved. The V end lost 5 bases, the J end lost 3 bases, and 11 bases lay between the germline ends. The germline V gene has CDR1 SGHVS and CDR2 FNYEAQ. The CDR3 loop spans 13 amino acids. The CDR3 reads CASSTQHNYEQYF. The CDR3 DNA reads TGTGCCAGCAGCACCCAACACAACTACGAGCAGTACTTC.

The chain links TRBV5-1 to TRBJ1-2, with 8 positions matching TRBD1. The germline V gene encodes CDR1 SGHRS and CDR2 YFSETQ. The CDR3 totals 14 residues. Germline trimming cut 1 base from V and 8 bases from J; bases unmatched to any gene: 7. CDR3 amino acids: CASSLFQGANGYTF. The CDR3, as DNA: TGCGCCAGCAGCTTGTTTCAGGGGGCAAACGGCTACACCTTC.

This rearrangement joins TRBV11-2 to TRBJ2-1; 10 bases are a match to TRBD2. CDR3 length: 15 residues. Germline values: CDR1 SGHAT, CDR2 FQNNGV. V dropped 5 bases and J dropped 8; count of bases not matched to a gene: 9. The CDR3, as DNA: TGTGCCAGCAGCCCCGCTAGCGGGGGAGGGTATGAGCAGTTCTTC. It specifies CASSPASGGGYEQFF.

The chain is built from TRBV7-3 and TRBJ1-1; tentative D call: TRBD1 (5 bases). V was clipped by 2 bases and J by 1 base, with 20 bases between them. The CDR3 has 18 residues. Germline CDR1 is SGHTA and CDR2 is FQGTGA. The CDR3: CASSLGPYRITGNTEAFF. The CDR3 bases are TGTGCCAGCAGCTTAGGGCCCTACCGGATTACAGGGAACACTGAAGCTTTCTTT.

Only a few counts were recorded for this clone. The chain recombines TRBV7-2 with TRBJ2-3, with TRBD2 matching over 7 bases. Germline loops: CDR1 SGHTA, CDR2 FQGNSA. J was trimmed by 2 bases and V by 5 bases; bases with no gene match: 10. The CDR3 has 16 residues. For the CDR3, the DNA is TGTGCCAGCAGCGCCTGGCTAGCGGCCCCCACAGATACGCAGTATTTT. This sequence encodes CASSAWLAAPTDTQYF.

In its sample, this clone was seen once. The rearrangement uses TRBV5-1 and TRBJ2-7; no clear D. V was shortened by 4 bases and J by 4 bases, with 15 bases between the two germline ends. Germline V gene lookup returns CDR1 SGHRS and CDR2 YFSETQ. The CDR3 extends over 14 amino acids. This chain's CDR3 is CASSLTTSLYEQYF. The CDR3 bases are TGCGCCAGCAGCCTCACTACCAGTCTTTACGAGCAGTACTTC.